This T cell receptor beta chain was identified during a study of shared clonotypes between healthy human individuals (dated by TCRdb to about 2020). Regarding the complete study: The cohort included three men and a couple of women between 18 and 49 years of age. Per donor, leukapheresis produced somewhere between about 0.94 and 9 billion PBMCs. Per donor, three plates each were used for CD4 naive and CD4 memory, two for CD8 naive, and one for CD8 memory. To estimate repertoire size and how much clonotype sharing occurs between individuals, the study deeply sequenced the blood TCR repertoires of several healthy adults. To increase sequencing depth and limit assay-specific biases, TCR repertoire library preparation and sequencing were carried out by different laboratories using diverse techniques. Overall study outcomes, separate from this receptor: Sampling was limited to blood, and TCR repertoires in tissue likely differ from TCR repertoires in blood. Even with the large sequencing depth, rarefaction of the sorted-subset datasets indicated that sequencing was incomplete. Based on pairwise subsampling, the degree of clonotype sharing among donors was expected to be affected by sequencing depth. Naive subsets generally had larger estimated clonotype richness than memory subsets did. Across a handful of donors, approximately 5% of naive CD4, 3% to 4% of naive CD8, about 2% of memory CD4, and roughly 0.4% of memory CD8 clonotypes were shared. Compared with non-shared clonotypes, clonotypes shared by all four sorted-subset donors had higher generation probabilities. Because the study included a small number of donors, the genetic and exposure-history diversity represented was limited.

Notes on this clone: Its antigen target is currently unknown. The record has no base qualities; no much larger clone is one base away.

Using the deep immunoSEQ assay, multiplex PCR amplified TCR CDR3 regions from genomic DNA. Extracted genomic DNA from each cell subset was spread evenly across all wells of several immunoSEQ 96-well plates, with each plate serving as a replicate. For sorted subsets, around 200 ng genomic DNA, equal to tens of thousands of T cell genomes, was loaded into each replicate PCR. The purified libraries were quantified using a Qubit 3.0 fluorometer, sized with a Bioanalyzer 2100, and then quantified again using the KAPA Library Quantification kit. A separate single-read 150-cycle Illumina NextSeq 550 flow cell was used to sequence each immunoSEQ 96-well plate. From the authors' description of their analysis: The immunoSEQ output contained only junctional sequences without quality scores, so filtering could not match that applied to full-length reads. To assign V/J genes and CDR3, sequences were annotated using PyIR, a Python wrapper for IgBLAST v1.9, with IMGT germline references. Reads with weak V/J assignments (E-value above 1e-6), missing CDR3, stop codons, out-of-frame junctions, or ambiguous translated residues were removed. V3J clonotypes were defined as sequences sharing an identical inferred V gene, J gene, and CDR3 amino acid sequence. The percentage overlap between two repertoires was calculated by dividing the number of shared unique clonotypes by the size of the smaller repertoire. Repertoire richness was assessed with RTK rarefaction, the Chao1 estimator, and Recon v2.1 estimates of unobserved clonotypes. Generation probabilities for all TCRbeta clonotypes obtained by the gDNA method from a handful of donors were computed using OLGA. TCRdb mirrors the immuneACCESS table, restricted to in-frame sequences. Some clones are absent from its copies; in checked studies, under half trace to an unresolved V gene, and the reason for the others is unknown. That table gives V, J and clone size, and the DNA gave D and trimming. A total of 600,000 to 750,000 clones appear in this sample, roughly 78% of them only once. In total, the top ten clones hold approximately 1.8% of the sample.

Counted from cysteine to phenylalanine, this CDR3 has 13 amino acids. Left in the record is the CDR3 DNA by itself, 39 bases read in frame from the first base. The germline V gene encodes CDR1 SGHAT and CDR2 FQNNGV. The germline V and J ends show losses of 4 bases and 11 bases respectively, and no gene match explains 10 bases of the junction. The donors were healthy, HIV-negative adults who had no recently reported acute infections or vaccinations. Every donor was a Caucasian adult residing in Nashville, Tennessee, USA. CD4+ T cells were enriched by magnetic negative selection; naive cells were then positively selected on CD45RA, and the negative fraction formed the memory subset. After blood collection by leukapheresis, PBMCs were isolated using Ficoll-Histopaque density gradient centrifugation and then cryopreserved in the vapor phase of liquid nitrogen. Purity and quantity of every magnetically sorted T cell population were checked by analytical flow cytometry. From each sorted fraction, genomic DNA was isolated and quantified by UV absorbance on a Nanodrop 2000c.

Sequencing used memory CD4+ T cells sorted from blood. Interpreted using the paper, the cell subset or site label stands for: CD45RA-negative fraction. The receptor chain draws on TRBV11-2 and TRBJ2-5, and 7 junction bases match TRBD2. The clonotype comes from a woman between 25 and 40 years old in good health. The nucleotides are TGTGCCAGCAGCTCCCTTGGGGGGGGTGAACAGTACTTC. The resulting protein is CASSSLGGGEQYF.